This entry features one TCR beta chain sequence. The antigen remains undetermined. Germline V CDR1 and CDR2: ENHRY, SYGVKD. The CDR3 runs to 13 residues. The V end lost 7 bases, the J end lost 6 bases, and 15 bases lay between the germline ends. This record comes from a study of graft-versus-host responses after intestinal transplantation. Overall study context: All recipients were transplanted with multivisceral, liver-intestinal, or isolated intestinal grafts.

Clones were sequenced by immunoSEQ multiplex PCR, and TCRdb holds only the in-frame ones, with some missing. Of approximately 24,000 clones in the sample, 85% to 95% were seen once. Overall study findings and caveats: Allografts of one patient group, those with graft-donor T cell macrochimerism, had high graft-versus-host to host-versus-graft clonal ratios.

The TCR comes from a human patient who received an intestinal transplant, so some T cells may come from the graft donor. The starting material was PBMCs, obtained approximately 38 days after intestinal transplant. The J gene is TRBJ1-2, the V gene TRBV10-3; no firm D call. CDR3 in amino acids: CAIIPAADNGYTF. CDR3 coding DNA: TGTGCCATCATCCCGGCAGCGGATAATGGCTACACCTTC.